The source of this T cell receptor (beta chain) is a study of T cell changes during pregnancy in multiple sclerosis. There are 16 residues in the CDR3. The germline V gene encodes CDR1 LGHNT and CDR2 FRNRAP. Trimming took 8 bases from V and 5 from J; bases not matched to a gene: 16. The protocol was immunoSEQ multiplex PCR, while the TCRdb copy is restricted to in-frame clones and leaves out a portion. This table holds tens of thousands of clones, 91% found once. The sequence was obtained from a female donor in good health, enrolled as a control in a pregnancy study. The material sequenced was peripheral blood, taken in the third trimester of pregnancy. The rearrangement uses TRBV12-5 and TRBJ2-7; 9 nucleotides align to TRBD1. The chain's CDR3 is CASTLILGQGMNEQYF. The CDR3 region has the DNA TGTGCTAGTACATTAATCCTAGGACAGGGGATGAACGAGCAGTACTTC.